This entry concerns a single T cell receptor (beta chain). Its antigen remains unknown. Whether given at about 4 or about 12 weeks, second doses were pooled. This record comes from a study of T cell responses to AZD1222 COVID-19 vaccine. Study-level findings and limits: Spike was spanned by vaccine-associated CD4 TCRs, with dominance at 160-218 and 743-854. Clonal diversity was possibly underestimated; the donors were predominantly white British and more often female.

Libraries were prepared by immunoSEQ multiplex PCR; TCRdb keeps only in-frame clonotypes and omits some of them. This table holds over 150,000 clones, roughly 88% found once. V dropped 2 bases and J dropped 5 bases, with 10 bases sitting between them. Germline V lookup: CDR1 MNHEY, CDR2 SVGAGI. This CDR3 is built from 14 residues. The V call is TRBV6-5, the J call TRBJ1-5; D unclear. The receptor was isolated from an adult who received the AZD1222 COVID-19 vaccine. Sequences were derived from peripheral blood, sampled 28 days after the second AZD1222 dose. Here the CDR3 DNA reads TGTGCCAGCAGTTACCGTCGTTTCGATCAGCCCCAGCATTTT. It specifies CASSYRRFDQPQHF.